Listed below are T cell receptor beta chains from one sample, sequenced in a study of beta chain features in type 1 diabetes. Data came from immunoSEQ multiplex PCR; TCRdb stores just in-frame clones and leaves some out. The sample records about 360,000 clones, roughly an eighth being singletons. What was sequenced was naive CD4+ T cells from blood. These receptors originate from a man aged 18 to 30 in good health. The CDR3 runs from the conserved cysteine through the conserved F or W. The D gene is left open where the match is weak. For some rows the clone size is stated as once, few or many, or as a class when expanded; others skip it.

clone_size	v_call	d_call	j_call	cdr3_aa	cdr3_nt
few	TRBV6-6	TRBD2	TRBJ2-1	CASSPGTSGYNEQFF	TGTGCCAGCAGTCCCGGGACTAGCGGGTACAATGAGCAGTTCTTC
.	TRBV4-3	.	TRBJ2-7	CASSQDRQVHYEQYF	TGCGCCAGCAGCCAAGACCGACAGGTTCACTACGAGCAGTACTTC
few	TRBV19	TRBD1	TRBJ1-2	CASSKDRGGNYGYTF	TGTGCCAGTAGTAAAGACAGGGGTGGAAACTATGGCTACACCTTC
few	TRBV5-1	TRBD2	TRBJ2-3	CASSSGTSGSTDTQYF	TGCGCCAGCAGCTCCGGGACTAGCGGGTCCACAGATACGCAGTATTTT
few	TRBV7-8	.	TRBJ2-5	CASSQRLTRRSETQYF	TGTGCCAGCAGCCAGAGACTGACGAGACGCTCGGAGACCCAGTACTTC
.	TRBV6-5	TRBD1	TRBJ2-7	CASSYSTGQGYEQYF	TGTGCCAGCAGTTACTCTACGGGACAGGGGTACGAGCAGTACTTC
few	TRBV7-2	.	TRBJ1-5	CASSFDSSGQPQHF	TGTGCCAGCAGCTTTGATAGCTCGGGGCAGCCCCAGCATTTT
.	TRBV6-5	TRBD2	TRBJ2-1	CASTHGLDYNEQFF	TGTGCCAGCACCCACGGACTAGACTACAATGAGCAGTTCTTC
.	TRBV7-9	TRBD1	TRBJ1-2	CASSWTGGDSYTF	TGTGCCAGCAGCTGGACAGGGGGGGACAGCTACACCTTC
.	TRBV7-3	.	TRBJ1-2	CASSLNGGRSNYGYTF	TGTGCCAGCAGCTTAAACGGTGGCAGGTCAAACTATGGCTACACCTTC
few	TRBV7-6	.	TRBJ2-7	CASSLGAGGPYEQYF	TGTGCCAGCAGCTTAGGAGCCGGGGGTCCCTACGAGCAGTACTTC
few	TRBV28	TRBD2	TRBJ2-7	CASRERGDPSEQYF	TGTGCCAGCAGGGAGCGGGGGGACCCTTCCGAGCAGTACTTC
few	TRBV6-5	.	TRBJ2-5	CASSTGGTQYF	TGTGCCAGCTCAACCGGGGGGACCCAGTACTTC
few	TRBV30	TRBD1	TRBJ2-7	CAWGTVYEQYF	TGTGCTTGGGGGACAGTCTACGAGCAGTACTTC
.	TRBV6-1	.	TRBJ2-4	CASSEQGGIQYF	TGTGCCAGCAGTGAACAAGGGGGCATTCAGTACTTC
.	TRBV28	.	TRBJ2-1	CASSLRLSGQFF	TGTGCCAGCAGTTTAAGGCTATCGGGGCAGTTCTTC
few	TRBV19	TRBD2	TRBJ2-2	CASSGTSGKPTGELFF	TGTGCCAGTAGTGGGACTAGCGGGAAGCCTACCGGGGAGCTGTTTTTT
few	TRBV30	.	TRBJ1-5	CAWSVLGRQPQHF	TGTGCCTGGAGTGTACTTGGGCGTCAGCCCCAGCATTTT
.	TRBV6-6	.	TRBJ2-3	CASSPGRTQYF	TGTGCCAGCAGTCCAGGGAGGACGCAGTATTTT
few	TRBV5-1	TRBD1	TRBJ2-5	CASSFWTGVETQYF	TGCGCCAGCAGCTTCTGGACAGGGGTAGAGACCCAGTACTTC